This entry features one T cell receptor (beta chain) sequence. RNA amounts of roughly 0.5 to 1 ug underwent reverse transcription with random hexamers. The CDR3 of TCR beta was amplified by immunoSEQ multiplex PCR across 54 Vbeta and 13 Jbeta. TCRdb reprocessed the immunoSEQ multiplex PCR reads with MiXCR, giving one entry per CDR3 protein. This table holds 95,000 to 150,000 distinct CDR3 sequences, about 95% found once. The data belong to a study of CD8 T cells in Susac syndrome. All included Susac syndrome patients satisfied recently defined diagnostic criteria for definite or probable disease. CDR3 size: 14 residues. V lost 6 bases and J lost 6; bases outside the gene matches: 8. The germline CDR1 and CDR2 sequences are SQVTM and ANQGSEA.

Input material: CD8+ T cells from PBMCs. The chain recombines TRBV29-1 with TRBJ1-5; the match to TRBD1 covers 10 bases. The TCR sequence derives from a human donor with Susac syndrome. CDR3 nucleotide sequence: TGCAGCGTAGCCAGACAGGGGGCAGGTCAGCCCCAGCATTTT. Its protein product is CSVARQGAGQPQHF.